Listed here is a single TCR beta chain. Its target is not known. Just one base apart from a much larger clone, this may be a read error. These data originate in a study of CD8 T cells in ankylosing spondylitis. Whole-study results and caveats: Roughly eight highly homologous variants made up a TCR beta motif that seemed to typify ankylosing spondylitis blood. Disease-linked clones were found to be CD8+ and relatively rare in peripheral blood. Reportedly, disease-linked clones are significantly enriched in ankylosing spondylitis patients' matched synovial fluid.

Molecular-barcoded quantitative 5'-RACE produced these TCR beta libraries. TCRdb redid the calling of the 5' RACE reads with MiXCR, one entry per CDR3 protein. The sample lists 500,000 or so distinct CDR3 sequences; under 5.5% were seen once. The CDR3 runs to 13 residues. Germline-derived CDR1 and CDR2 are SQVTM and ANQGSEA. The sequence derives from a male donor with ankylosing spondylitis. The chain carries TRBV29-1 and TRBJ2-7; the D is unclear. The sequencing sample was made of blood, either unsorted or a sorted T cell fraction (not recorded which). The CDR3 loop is CCVAPNMGYEQYF. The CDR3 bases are TGCTGCGTTGCCCCCAACATGGGCTACGAGCAGTACTTC.